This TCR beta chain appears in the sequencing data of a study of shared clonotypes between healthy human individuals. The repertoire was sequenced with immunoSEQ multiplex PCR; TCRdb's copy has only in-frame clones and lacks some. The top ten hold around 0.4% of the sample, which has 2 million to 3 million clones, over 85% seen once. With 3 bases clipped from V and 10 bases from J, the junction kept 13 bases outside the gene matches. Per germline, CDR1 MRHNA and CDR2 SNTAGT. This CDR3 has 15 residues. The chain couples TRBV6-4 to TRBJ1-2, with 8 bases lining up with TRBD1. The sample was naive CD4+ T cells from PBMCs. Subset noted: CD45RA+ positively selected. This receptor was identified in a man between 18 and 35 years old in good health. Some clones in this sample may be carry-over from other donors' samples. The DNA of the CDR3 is TGTGCCAGCAGTGAAGAACCAGGGGGCCCGGGGCTCTACACCTTC. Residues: CASSEEPGGPGLYTF.